The 7 T cell receptor beta chains below come from one sample, sequenced in a study of identical twins. Each CDR3 protein gets one entry after TCRdb re-called the 5' RACE reads with MiXCR. The sample contains 500,000 to 650,000 distinct CDR3 sequences, about 20% of which appear only once. These sequences were also reported in another study, on yellow fever vaccine responses in identical twins.

The specimen sequenced was CD4+ T cells sorted from blood. The receptor set was obtained from a woman between 18 and 29 years old in good health.

The chain couples TRBV20-1 to TRBJ2-7, with TRBD1 matching over 7 bases. V lost 2 bases and J lost 0; bases outside the gene matches: 1. From germline, CDR1 is DFQATT and CDR2 SNEGSKA (reference sequence). There are 13 residues in the CDR3. The CDR3, as DNA: TGCAGTGCTAGAAGGACAGGCTCCTACGAGCAGTACGTC. Encoded protein: CSARRTGSYEQYV.

V usage is TRBV20-1 and J usage is TRBJ2-7; TRBD1 matches 11 bases. J was trimmed by 0 bases and V by 6 bases; bases with no gene match: 4. CDR3 size: 14 residues. Germline CDR1 is DFQATT and CDR2 is SNEGSKA (reference sequence). CDR3 DNA: TGCAGTGCAACCGGGACAGGGGGCTCCTACGAGCAGTACTTC. Protein sequence: CSATGTGGSYEQYF.

V usage is TRBV5-5 and J usage is TRBJ2-7, with 11 bases that match TRBD2. Germline CDR1 and CDR2: SGHKS and YYEKEE (reference sequence). V lost 2 bases to trimming and J lost 1 base; unmatched junction nucleotides: 8. This CDR3 is built from 17 residues. The CDR3 loop reads CASSFQVPSGRSYEQYF. In DNA form, the CDR3 reads TGTGCCAGCAGCTTTCAGGTCCCTAGCGGGAGGTCCTACGAGCAGTACTTC.

This clonotype has just a few counts. The chain uses TRBV14 and TRBJ2-7, with TRBD1 matching 8 bases. The germline V gene has CDR1 SGHDN and CDR2 FVKESK. There are 14 residues in the CDR3. The V gene end was trimmed by 10 bases and the J gene end by 4 bases; junction bases not matched to a gene: 12. CDR3 sequence reads: CATRPWTGRYEQYF. Here the CDR3 DNA reads TGTGCCACCAGACCGTGGACAGGGCGGTACGAGCAGTACTTC.

This sequence joins TRBV5-6 and TRBJ1-6; D is undetermined. Germline V gene sequence: CDR1 SGHDT, CDR2 YYEEEE. CDR3 length: 16 amino acids. V was shortened by 4 bases and J by 9 bases, with 20 bases between the two germline ends. CDR3 sequence reads: CASSGVVSPPTSPLHF. CDR3 sequence (DNA): TGTGCCAGCAGCGGAGTCGTGTCGCCCCCGACTTCACCCCTCCACTTT.

This chain connects TRBV2 to TRBJ2-7, with TRBD2 as a possible D gene (6 bases). V was clipped by 0 bases and J by 3 bases, with 15 bases between them. Germline CDR1 and CDR2: SNHLY and FYNNEI. The CDR3 extends over 16 amino acids. The CDR3 region is CASSEAVGGNIYEQYF. The CDR3, as DNA: TGTGCCAGCAGTGAAGCCGTTGGGGGGAACATCTACGAGCAGTACTTC.

The chain recombines TRBV5-1 with TRBJ2-5; D might be TRBD1 (5 bases). CDR1 and CDR2 (germline): SGHRS, YFSETQ. The CDR3 consists of 14 residues. Trimming left V 4 bases short and J 1 base short, with 11 bases between. The CDR3 sequence is CASSPQGSQETQYF. The CDR3 bases are TGCGCCAGCAGCCCGCAGGGCAGCCAAGAGACCCAGTACTTC.